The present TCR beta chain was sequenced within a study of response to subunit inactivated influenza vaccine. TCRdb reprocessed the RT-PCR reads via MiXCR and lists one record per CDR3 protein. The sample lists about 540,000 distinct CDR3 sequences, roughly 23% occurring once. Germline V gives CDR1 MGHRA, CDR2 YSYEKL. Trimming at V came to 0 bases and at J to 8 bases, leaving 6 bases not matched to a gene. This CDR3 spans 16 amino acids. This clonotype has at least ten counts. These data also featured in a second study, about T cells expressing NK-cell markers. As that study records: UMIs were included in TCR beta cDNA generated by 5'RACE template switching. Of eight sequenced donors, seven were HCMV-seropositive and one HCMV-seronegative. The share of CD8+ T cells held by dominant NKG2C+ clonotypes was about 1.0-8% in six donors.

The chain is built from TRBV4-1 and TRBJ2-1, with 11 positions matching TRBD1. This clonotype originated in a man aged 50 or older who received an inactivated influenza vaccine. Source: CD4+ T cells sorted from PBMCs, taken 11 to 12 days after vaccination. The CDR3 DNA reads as TGCGCCAGCAGCCAAGAACGGGACAGGGGGGACCATGAGCAGTTCTTC. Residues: CASSQERDRGDHEQFF.